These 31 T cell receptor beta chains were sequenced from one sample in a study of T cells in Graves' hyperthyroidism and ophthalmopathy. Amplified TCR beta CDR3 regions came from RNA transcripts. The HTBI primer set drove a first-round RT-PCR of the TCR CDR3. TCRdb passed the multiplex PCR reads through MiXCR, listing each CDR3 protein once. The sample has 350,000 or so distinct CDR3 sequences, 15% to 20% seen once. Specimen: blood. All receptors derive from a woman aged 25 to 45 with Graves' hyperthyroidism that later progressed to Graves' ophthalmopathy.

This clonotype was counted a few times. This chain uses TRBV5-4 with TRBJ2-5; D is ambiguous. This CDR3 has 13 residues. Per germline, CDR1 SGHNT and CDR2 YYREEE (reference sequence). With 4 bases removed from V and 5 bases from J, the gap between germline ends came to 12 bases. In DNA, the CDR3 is TGTGCCAGCAGCGTCGCGGCTCAGGAGACCCAGTACTTC. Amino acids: CASSVAAQETQYF.

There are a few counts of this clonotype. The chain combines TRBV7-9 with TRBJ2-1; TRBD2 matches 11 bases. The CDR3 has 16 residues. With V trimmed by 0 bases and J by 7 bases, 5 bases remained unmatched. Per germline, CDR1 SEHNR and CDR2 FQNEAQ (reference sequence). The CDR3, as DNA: TGTGCCAGCAGCTTAGCCCAGGGACTAGCGGCGAATGAGCAGTTCTTC. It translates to CASSLAQGLAANEQFF.

DNA of the CDR3: TGTGCCAGCAGTGACGCAAGCGGGACGGGCCACGAGCAGTACTTC. Translating gives CASSDASGTGHEQYF. V is TRBV2 and J is TRBJ2-7, with 7 bases matching TRBD2. CDR1 is SNHLY, CDR2 FYNNEI, per germline. The CDR3 has 15 amino acids. V was clipped by 3 bases and J by 5 bases; unmatched bases: 10.

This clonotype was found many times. CDR3 nucleotides: TGTGCCAGCAGTCTTGGGCGGTCAGATCAGCCCCAGCATTTT. It yields the protein CASSLGRSDQPQHF. This chain links TRBV2 with TRBJ1-5, with D unresolved. CDR1 is SNHLY, CDR2 FYNNEI, per germline. Between the trimmed V and J ends, which lost 5 bases and 5 bases, there was a span of 13 bases. The CDR3 contains 14 residues.

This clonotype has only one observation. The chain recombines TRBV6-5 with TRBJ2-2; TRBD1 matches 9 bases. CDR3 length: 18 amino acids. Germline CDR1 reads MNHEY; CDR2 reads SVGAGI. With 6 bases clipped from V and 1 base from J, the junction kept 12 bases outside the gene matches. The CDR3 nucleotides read TGTGCCAGCAGCCCCGGGACAGGGAGGTTCGGGAACACCGGGGAGCTGTTTTTT. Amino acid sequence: CASSPGTGRFGNTGELFF.

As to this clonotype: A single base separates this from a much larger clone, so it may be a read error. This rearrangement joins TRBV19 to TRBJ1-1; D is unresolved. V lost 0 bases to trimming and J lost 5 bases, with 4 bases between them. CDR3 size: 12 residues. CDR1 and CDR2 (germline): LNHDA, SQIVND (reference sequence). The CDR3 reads CASSIEGTEAFF. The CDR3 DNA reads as TGTGCCAGTAGTATAGAGGGGACTGAAGCTTTCTTT.

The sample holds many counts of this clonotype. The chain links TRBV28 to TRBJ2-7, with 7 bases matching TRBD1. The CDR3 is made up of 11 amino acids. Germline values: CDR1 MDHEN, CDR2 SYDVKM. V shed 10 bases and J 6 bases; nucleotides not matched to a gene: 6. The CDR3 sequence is CAINRGGEQYF. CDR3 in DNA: TGTGCCATCAACAGGGGTGGCGAGCAGTACTTC.

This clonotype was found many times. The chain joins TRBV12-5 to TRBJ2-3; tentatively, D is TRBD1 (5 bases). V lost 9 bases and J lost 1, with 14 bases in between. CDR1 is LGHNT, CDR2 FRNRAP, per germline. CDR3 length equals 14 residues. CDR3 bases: TGTGCTAGCTCCAGGGATTTTGGCACAGATACGCAGTATTTT. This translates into CASSRDFGTDTQYF. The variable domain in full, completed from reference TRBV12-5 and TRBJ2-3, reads DARVTQTPRHKVTEMGQEVTMRCQPILGHNTVFWYRQTMMQGLELLAYFRNRAPLDDSGMPKDRFSAEMPDATLATLKIQPSEPRDSAVYFCASSRDFGTDTQYFGPGTRLTVL.

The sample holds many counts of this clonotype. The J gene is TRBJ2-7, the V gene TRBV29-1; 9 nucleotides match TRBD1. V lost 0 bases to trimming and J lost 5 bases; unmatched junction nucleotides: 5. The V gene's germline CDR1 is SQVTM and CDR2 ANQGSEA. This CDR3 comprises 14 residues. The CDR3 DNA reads TGCAGCGTTGAAGATGGGGGGGACAGGGACGAGCAGTACTTC. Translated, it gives CSVEDGGDRDEQYF.

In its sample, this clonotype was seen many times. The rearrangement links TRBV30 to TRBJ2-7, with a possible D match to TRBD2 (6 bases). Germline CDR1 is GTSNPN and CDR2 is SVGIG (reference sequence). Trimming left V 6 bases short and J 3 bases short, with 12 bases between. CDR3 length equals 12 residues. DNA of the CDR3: TGTGCCTGCCACGGGGGAAACTACGAGCAGTACTTC. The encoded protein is CACHGGNYEQYF.

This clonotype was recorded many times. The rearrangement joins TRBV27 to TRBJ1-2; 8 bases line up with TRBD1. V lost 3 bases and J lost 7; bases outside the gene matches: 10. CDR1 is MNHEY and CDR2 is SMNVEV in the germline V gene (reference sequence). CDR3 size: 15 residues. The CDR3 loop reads CASSLLQGALGGYTF. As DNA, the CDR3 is TGTGCCAGCAGTTTGCTCCAGGGGGCATTGGGTGGCTACACCTTC.

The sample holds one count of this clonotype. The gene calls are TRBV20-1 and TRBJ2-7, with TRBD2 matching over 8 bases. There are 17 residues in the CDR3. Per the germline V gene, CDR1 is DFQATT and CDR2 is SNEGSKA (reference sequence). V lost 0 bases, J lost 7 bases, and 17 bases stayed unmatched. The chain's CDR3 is CSARDGLAAKQVGEQYF. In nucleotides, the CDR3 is TGCAGTGCTAGAGATGGACTAGCTGCAAAGCAAGTGGGGGAGCAGTACTTC.

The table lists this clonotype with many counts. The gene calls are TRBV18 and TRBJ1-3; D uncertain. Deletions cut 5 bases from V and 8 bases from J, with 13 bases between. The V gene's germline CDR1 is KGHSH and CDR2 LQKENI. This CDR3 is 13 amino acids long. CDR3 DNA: TGTGCCAGCTCAGCCCGCTTCGCGGACACCATATATTTT. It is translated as CASSARFADTIYF.

The CDR3 sequence: CASSLLVEVMNTEAFF. In DNA form, the CDR3 reads TGTGCCAGCAGCTTGCTGGTTGAGGTGATGAACACTGAAGCTTTCTTT. The genes are TRBV5-6 and TRBJ1-1; D remains unclear. Germline V CDR1 and CDR2: SGHDT, YYEEEE. The CDR3 covers 16 residues. V dropped 1 base and J dropped 0 bases, with 13 bases sitting between them.

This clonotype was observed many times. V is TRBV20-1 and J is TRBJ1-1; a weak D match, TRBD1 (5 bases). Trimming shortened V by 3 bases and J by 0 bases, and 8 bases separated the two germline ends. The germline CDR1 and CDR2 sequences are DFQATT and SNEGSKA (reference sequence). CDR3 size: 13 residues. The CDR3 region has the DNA TGCAGTGCTAGGCAGGGAATGAACACTGAAGCTTTCTTT. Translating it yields CSARQGMNTEAFF.

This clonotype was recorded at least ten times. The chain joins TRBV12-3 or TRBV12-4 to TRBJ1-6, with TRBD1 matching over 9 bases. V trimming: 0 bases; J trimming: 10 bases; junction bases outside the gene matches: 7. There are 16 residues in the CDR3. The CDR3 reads CASSLADRTGDSPLHF. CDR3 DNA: TGTGCCAGCAGTTTAGCGGATCGGACAGGGGACTCACCCCTCCACTTT.

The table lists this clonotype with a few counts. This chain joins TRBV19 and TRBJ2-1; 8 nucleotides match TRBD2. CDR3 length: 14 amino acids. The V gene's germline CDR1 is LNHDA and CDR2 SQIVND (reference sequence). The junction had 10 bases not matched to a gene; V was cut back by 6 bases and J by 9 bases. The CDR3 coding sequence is TGTGCCAGTAGCGTAGCGGGAATAGGTCTTGAGCAGTTCTTC. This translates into CASSVAGIGLEQFF. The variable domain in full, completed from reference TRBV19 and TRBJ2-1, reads DGGITQSPKYLFRKEGQNVTLSCEQNLNHDAMYWYRQDPGQGLRLIYYSQIVNDFQKGDIAEGYSVSREKKESFPLTVTSAQKNPTAFYLCASSVAGIGLEQFFGPGTRLTVL.

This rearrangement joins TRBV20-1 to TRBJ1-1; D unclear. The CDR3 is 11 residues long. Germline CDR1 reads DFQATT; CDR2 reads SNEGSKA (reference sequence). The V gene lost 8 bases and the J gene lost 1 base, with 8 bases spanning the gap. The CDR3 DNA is TGCAGTACTTCTCAGAACACTGAAGCTTTCTTT. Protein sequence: CSTSQNTEAFF.

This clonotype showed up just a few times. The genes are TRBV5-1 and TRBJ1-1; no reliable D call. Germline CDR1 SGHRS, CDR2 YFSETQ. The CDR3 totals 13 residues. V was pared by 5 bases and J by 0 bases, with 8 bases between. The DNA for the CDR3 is TGCGCCAGCAGTCCCAGAATGAACACTGAAGCTTTCTTT. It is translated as CASSPRMNTEAFF. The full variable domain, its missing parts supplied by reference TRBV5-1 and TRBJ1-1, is KAGVTQTPRYLIKTRGQQVTLSCSPISGHRSVSWYQQTPGQGLQFLFEYFSETQRNKGNFPGRFSGRQFSNSRSEMNVSTLELGDSALYLCASSPRMNTEAFFGQGTRLTVV.

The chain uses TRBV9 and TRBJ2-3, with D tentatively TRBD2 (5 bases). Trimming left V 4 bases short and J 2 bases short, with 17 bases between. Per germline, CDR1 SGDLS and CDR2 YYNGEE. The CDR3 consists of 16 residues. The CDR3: CASSPRTSSYTDTQYF. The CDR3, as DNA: TGTGCCAGCAGCCCCAGGACTTCCTCCTACACAGATACGCAGTATTTT.

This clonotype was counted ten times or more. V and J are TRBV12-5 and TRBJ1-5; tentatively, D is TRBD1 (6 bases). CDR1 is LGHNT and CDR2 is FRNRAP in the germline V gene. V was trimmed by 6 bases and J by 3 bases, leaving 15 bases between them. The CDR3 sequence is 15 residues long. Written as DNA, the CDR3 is TGTGCTAGTGGATATGAAACAGGGCACAATCAGCCCCAGCATTTT. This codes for CASGYETGHNQPQHF.

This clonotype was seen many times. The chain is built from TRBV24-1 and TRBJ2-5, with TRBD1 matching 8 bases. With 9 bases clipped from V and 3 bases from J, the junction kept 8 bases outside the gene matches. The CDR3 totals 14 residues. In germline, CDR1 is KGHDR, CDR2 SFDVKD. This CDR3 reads CATAGTGDEETQYF. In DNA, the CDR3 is TGTGCCACCGCCGGGACAGGAGACGAAGAGACCCAGTACTTC.

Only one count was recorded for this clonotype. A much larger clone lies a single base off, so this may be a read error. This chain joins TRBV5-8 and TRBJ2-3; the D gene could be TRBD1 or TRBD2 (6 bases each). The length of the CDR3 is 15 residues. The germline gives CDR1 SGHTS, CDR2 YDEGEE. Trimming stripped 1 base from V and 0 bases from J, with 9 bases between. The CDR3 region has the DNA TGTGCCAGCAGCTTGCGGGGGCCTAGCACAGATACGCAGTATTTT. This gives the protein CASSLRGPSTDTQYF.

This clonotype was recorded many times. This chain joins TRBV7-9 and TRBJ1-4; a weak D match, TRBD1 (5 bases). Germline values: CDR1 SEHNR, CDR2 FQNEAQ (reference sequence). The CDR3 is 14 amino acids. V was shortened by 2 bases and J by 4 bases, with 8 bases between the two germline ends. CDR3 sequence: CASSLTGNNEKLFF. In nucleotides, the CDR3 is TGTGCCAGCAGCTTAACAGGAAATAATGAAAAACTGTTTTTT.

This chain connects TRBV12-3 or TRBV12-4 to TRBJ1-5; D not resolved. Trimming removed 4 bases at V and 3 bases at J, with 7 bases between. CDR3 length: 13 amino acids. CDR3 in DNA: TGTGCCAGCAGTTCCCCGTCCAATCAGCCCCAGCATTTT. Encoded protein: CASSSPSNQPQHF.

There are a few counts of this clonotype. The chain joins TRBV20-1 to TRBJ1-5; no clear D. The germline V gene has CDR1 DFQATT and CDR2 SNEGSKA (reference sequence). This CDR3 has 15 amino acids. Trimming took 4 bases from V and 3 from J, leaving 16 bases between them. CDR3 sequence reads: CSAKVSAGHNQPQHF. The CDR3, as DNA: TGCAGTGCTAAGGTTTCGGCAGGTCACAATCAGCCCCAGCATTTT.

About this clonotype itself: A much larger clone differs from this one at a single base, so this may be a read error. CDR3 in DNA: TGTGCCAGCAGCTCAGGGAGGAACACTGAAGCTTTCTTT. Encoded protein: CASSSGRNTEAFF. This chain connects TRBV11-2 to TRBJ1-1; perhaps TRBD1 as D (5 bases). This CDR3 contains 13 residues. Trimming removed 4 bases from V and 1 base from J, with 7 bases in between. CDR1 and CDR2 (germline): SGHAT, FQNNGV.

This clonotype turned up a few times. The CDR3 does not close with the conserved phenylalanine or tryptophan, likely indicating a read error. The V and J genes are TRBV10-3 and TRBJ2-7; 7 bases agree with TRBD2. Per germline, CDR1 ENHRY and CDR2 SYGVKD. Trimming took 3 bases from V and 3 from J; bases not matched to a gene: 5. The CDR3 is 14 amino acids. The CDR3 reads CAISEAGLLYEQYL. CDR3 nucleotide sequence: TGTGCCATCAGTGAAGCGGGACTACTCTACGAGCAGTACCTC.

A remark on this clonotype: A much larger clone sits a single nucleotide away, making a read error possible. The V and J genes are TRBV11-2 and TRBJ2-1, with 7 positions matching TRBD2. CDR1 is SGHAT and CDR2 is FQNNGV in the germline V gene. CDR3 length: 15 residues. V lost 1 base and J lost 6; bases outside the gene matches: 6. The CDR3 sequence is CASSLGVGGINEQFF. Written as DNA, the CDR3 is TGTGCCAGCAGCTTAGGGGTCGGGGGGATCAATGAGCAGTTCTTC. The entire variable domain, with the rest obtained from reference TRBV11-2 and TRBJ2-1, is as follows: EAGVAQSPRYKIIEKRQSVAFWCNPISGHATLYWYQQILGQGPKLLIQFQNNGVVDDSQLPKDRFSAERLKGVDSTLKIQPAKLEDSAVYLCASSLGVGGINEQFFGPGTRLTVL.

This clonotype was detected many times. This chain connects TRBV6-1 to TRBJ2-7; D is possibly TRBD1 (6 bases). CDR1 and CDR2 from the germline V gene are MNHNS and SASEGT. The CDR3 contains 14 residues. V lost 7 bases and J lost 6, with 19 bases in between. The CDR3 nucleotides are TGTGCCAGCACCCGGGGACATGCCCGGTCCGAGCAGTACTTC. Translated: CASTRGHARSEQYF.

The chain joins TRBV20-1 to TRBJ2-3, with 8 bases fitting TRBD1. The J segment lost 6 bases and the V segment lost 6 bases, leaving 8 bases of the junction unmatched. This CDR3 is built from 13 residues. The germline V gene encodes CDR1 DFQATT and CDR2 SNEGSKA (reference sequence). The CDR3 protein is CSANRDRQDTQYF. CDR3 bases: TGCAGTGCCAACCGGGACAGGCAGGATACGCAGTATTTT.